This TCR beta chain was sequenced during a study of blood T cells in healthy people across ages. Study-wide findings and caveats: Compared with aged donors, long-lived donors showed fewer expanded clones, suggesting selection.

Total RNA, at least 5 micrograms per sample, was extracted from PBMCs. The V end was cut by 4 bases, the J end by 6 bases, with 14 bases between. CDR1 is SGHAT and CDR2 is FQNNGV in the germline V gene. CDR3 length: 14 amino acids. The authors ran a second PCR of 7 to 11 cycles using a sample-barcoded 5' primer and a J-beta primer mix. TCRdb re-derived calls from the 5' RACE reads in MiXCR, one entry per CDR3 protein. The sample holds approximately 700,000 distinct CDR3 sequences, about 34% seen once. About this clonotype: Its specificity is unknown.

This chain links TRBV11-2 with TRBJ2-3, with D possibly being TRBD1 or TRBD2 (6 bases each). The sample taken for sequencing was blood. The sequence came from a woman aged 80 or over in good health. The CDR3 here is CASSSAGTLDTQYF. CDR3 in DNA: TGTGCCAGCAGCTCCGCGGGGACATTGGATACGCAGTATTTT. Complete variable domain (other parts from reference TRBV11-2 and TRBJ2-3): EAGVAQSPRYKIIEKRQSVAFWCNPISGHATLYWYQQILGQGPKLLIQFQNNGVVDDSQLPKDRFSAERLKGVDSTLKIQPAKLEDSAVYLCASSSAGTLDTQYFGPGTRLTVL.